The entry that follows covers one T cell receptor beta chain sequence. It has no known antigen specificity. Base qualities are not at hand, and no much larger clone is one base apart. Collaborating institutions collected whole blood in K2EDTA tubes following their own protocols. Collaborator samples were shipped for TCRbeta analysis as frozen whole blood, isolated PBMCs, or DNA extracted from either sample type. TCRbeta CDR3 regions were amplified from genomic DNA using the immunoSEQ Assay, a bias-controlled multiplex PCR. Per the source publication's procedure: The number of nucleated cells in each sample was estimated by amplification of reference gene primers within the assay. To quantify the absolute abundance of each unique TCRbeta CDR3 rearrangement, sequence reads were collapsed and filtered. For each sample, productive Simpson clonality was calculated as the square root of Simpson's diversity index across productive rearrangements. TCRdb holds this immuneACCESS table with in-frame rearrangements only. Some clones are missing; in checked studies, unresolved V genes explain under half, and the rest has no known cause. V, J and clone size are taken as reported in that table, and D and trimming were inferred from the DNA itself. This sample is represented by about 63,000 clones; roughly 78% of them were singletons. Approximately 30% of the sample rests with the top ten.

This sample was included in a study of blood T cell repertoires in COVID-19 (TCRdb year 2020). Turning to the overall study: Collaborator samples came from the United States, Italy and Spain and covered acute and convalescent phases of COVID-19. The material from the prospective study consisted of cDNA or gDNA derived from T cells, B-cell-depleted T cells, or PBMCs. Deeply sampled blood TCRbeta repertoires from subjects exposed to, actively infected with, or recovered from COVID-19 were included in the dataset. The repertoires were released in a freely available public database meant as a resource for research on the immune response to SARS-CoV-2. The samples were drawn from the first 160 participants of the ongoing ImmuneRACE study and from about 1,200 subjects provided by 6 global collaborators. A de-identified subject ID, COVID-19 status, age in years and sex were almost always included in the sample metadata. Where HLA class I and class II types were available, the types were taken from metadata supplied by the sample provider, not from assay-based typing.

Here is what the overall study found, with its caveats: The quantity of clinical and demographic metadata differed by source and by participant and was supplied without curation.

There are 14 amino acids in the CDR3, from cysteine to phenylalanine inclusive. Just CDR3 DNA is preserved here, 42 bases in frame from base 1. The sequence was obtained from a human donor in a cohort sampled during active COVID-19. Sequencing was done on a sample of peripheral blood. Rearrangement joined TRBV21-1 to TRBJ2-5; TRBD2, the table's D call, lacks a check against the DNA. TRBV21-1 is listed as a pseudogene. The CDR3 reads CASSKGPGGMSQYF. The DNA sequence is given as TGTGCCAGCAGCAAAGGGCCGGGGGGTATGTCCCAGTACTTC.